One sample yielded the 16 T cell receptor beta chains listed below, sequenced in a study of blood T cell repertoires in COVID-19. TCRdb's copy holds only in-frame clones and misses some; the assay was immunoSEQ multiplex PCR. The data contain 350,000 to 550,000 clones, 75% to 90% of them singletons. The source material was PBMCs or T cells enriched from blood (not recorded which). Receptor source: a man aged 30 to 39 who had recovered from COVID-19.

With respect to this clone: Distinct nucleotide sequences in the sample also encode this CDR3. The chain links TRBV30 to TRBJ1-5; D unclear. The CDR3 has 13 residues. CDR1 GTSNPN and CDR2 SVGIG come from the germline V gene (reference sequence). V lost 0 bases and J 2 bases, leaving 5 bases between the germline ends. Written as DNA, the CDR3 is TGTGCCTGGAGTGTACGGGGCAATCAGCCCCAGCATTTT. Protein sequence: CAWSVRGNQPQHF.

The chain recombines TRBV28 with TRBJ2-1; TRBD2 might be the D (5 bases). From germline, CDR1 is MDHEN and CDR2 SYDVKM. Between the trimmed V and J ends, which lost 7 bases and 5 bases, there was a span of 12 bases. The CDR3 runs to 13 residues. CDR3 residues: CASKRTFNNEQFF. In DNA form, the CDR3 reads TGTGCCAGCAAGAGGACTTTCAACAATGAGCAGTTCTTC.

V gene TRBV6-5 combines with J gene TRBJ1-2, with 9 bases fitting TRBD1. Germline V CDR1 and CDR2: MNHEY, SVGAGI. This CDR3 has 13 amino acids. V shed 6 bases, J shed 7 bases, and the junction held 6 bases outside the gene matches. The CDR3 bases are TGTGCCAGCAGCCGGACAGGGGAAAGTGGCTACACCTTC. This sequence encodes CASSRTGESGYTF.

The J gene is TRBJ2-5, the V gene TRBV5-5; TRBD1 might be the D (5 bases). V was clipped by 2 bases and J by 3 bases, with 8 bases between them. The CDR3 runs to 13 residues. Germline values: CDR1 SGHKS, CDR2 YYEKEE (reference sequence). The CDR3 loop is CASSFDRKETQYF. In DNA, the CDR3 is TGTGCCAGCAGCTTCGACAGAAAAGAGACCCAGTACTTC.

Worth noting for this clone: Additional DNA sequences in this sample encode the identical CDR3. CDR3 nucleotides: TGTGCCAGTAGTAGGCAGGGGGTCTATGGCTACACCTTC. This encodes CASSRQGVYGYTF. The rearrangement joins TRBV19 to TRBJ1-2; TRBD1 agrees at 7 bases. This CDR3 has 13 amino acids. V lost 4 bases, J lost 4 bases, and 3 bases stayed unmatched. Germline loops: CDR1 LNHDA, CDR2 SQIVND (reference sequence).

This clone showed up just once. CDR3 sequence: CASSLASGIVYEQYF. Written as DNA, the CDR3 is TGTGCCAGCAGCTTAGCTAGCGGGATAGTTTACGAGCAGTACTTC. The V gene is TRBV11-2, the J gene TRBJ2-7, with 9 bases aligning to TRBD2. Germline trimming cut 1 base from V and 4 bases from J; bases unmatched to any gene: 5. Germline V gives CDR1 SGHAT, CDR2 FQNNGV. This CDR3 contains 15 residues.

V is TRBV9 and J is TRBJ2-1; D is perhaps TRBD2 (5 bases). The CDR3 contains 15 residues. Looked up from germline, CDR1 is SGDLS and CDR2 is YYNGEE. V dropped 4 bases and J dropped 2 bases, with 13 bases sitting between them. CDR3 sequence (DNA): TGTGCCAGCAGCCCCGGACTCCGCGCCTACAATGAGCAGTTCTTC. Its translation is CASSPGLRAYNEQFF.

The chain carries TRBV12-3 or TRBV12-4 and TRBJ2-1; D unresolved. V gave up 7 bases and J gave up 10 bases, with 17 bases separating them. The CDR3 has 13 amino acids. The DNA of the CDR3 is TGTGCCAGCAATTGGGCCTCTCTCAGGGAGCAGTTCTTC. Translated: CASNWASLREQFF.

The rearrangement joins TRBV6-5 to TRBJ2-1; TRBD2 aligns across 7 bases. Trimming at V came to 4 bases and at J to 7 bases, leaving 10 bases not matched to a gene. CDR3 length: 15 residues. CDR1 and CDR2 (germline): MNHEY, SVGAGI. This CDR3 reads CASSSVLGGGNEQFF. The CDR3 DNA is TGTGCCAGCAGTTCCGTCTTGGGGGGAGGGAATGAGCAGTTCTTC.

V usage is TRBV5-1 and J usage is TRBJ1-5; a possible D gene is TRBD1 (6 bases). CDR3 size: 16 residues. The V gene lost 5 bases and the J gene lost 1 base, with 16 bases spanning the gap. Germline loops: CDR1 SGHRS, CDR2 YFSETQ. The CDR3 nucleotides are TGCGCCAGCAGACCGGGGGGGGCGCGGAGCAATCAGCCCCAGCATTTT. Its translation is CASRPGGARSNQPQHF.

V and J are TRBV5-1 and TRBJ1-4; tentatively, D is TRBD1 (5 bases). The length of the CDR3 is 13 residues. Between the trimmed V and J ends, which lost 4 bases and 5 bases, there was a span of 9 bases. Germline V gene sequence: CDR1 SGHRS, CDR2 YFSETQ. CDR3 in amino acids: CASSPGLNEKLFF. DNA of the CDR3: TGCGCCAGCAGCCCGGGACTGAATGAAAAACTGTTTTTT.

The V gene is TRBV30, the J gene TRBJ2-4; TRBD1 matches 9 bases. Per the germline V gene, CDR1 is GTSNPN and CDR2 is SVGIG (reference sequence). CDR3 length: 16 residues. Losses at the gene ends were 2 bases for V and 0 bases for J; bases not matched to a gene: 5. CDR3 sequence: CAWSLQGARAKNIQYF. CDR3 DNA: TGTGCCTGGAGTTTACAGGGGGCGCGAGCCAAAAACATTCAGTACTTC. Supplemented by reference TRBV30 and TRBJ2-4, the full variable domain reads SQTIHQWPATLVQPVGSPLSLECTVEGTSNPNLYWYRQAAGRGLQLLFYSVGIGQISSEVPQNLSASRPQDRQFILSSKKLLLSDSGFYLCAWSLQGARAKNIQYFGAGTRLSVL.

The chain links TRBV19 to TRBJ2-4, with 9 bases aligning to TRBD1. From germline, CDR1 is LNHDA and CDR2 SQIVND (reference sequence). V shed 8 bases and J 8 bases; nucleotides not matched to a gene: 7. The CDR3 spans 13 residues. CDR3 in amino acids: CASSPGQGDIQYF. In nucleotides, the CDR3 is TGTGCCAGTTCTCCGGGACAGGGCGACATTCAGTACTTC.

The CDR3 DNA is TGTGCCAGCAGCCCTAGTCTTCTTCGAGGCCAGCCCCAGCATTTT. It codes for CASSPSLLRGQPQHF. The chain employs TRBV27 and TRBJ1-5; D uncertain. Germline assignment: CDR1 MNHEY and CDR2 SMNVEV (reference sequence). The CDR3 loop spans 15 amino acids. Trimming cost V 6 bases and J 7 bases, with 19 bases left between them.

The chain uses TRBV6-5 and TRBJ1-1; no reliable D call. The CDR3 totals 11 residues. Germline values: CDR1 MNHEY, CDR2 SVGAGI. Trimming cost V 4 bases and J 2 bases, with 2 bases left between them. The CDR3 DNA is TGTGCCAGCAGTTCTAACACTGAAGCTTTCTTT. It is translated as CASSSNTEAFF.

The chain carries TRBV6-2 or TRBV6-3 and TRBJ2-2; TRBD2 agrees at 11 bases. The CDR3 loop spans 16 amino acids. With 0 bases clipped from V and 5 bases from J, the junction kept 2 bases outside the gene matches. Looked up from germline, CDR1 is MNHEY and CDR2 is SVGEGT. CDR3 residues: CASSYSSGRVTGELFF. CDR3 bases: TGTGCCAGCAGTTACTCTAGCGGGAGGGTTACCGGGGAGCTGTTTTTT.